Shown below are 7 T cell receptor beta chains from a single sample sequenced in a study of blood T cell repertoires in COVID-19. Measured with immunoSEQ multiplex PCR; TCRdb has only the in-frame clones, and not every one. The sample shows around 300,000 clones, about 88% of them seen only once. Sequencing was carried out using PBMCs or T cells enriched from blood (not recorded which). These TCRs come from a woman in her 50s who had recovered from COVID-19.

CDR3 DNA: TGTGCCAGCAGTGGCGGGGGGCTAGCGTTCTACAATGAGCAGTTCTTC. Encoded protein: CASSGGGLAFYNEQFF. The chain links TRBV27 to TRBJ2-1; 8 bases match TRBD2. Germline V lookup: CDR1 MNHEY, CDR2 SMNVEV (reference sequence). The CDR3 length is 16 residues. The V gene end was trimmed by 5 bases and the J gene end by 3 bases; junction bases not matched to a gene: 9.

This clone was seen once. The V gene is TRBV13, the J gene TRBJ2-1, with 14 bases aligning to TRBD2. CDR3 length: 16 amino acids. Germline CDR1 and CDR2: PRHDT and FYEKMQ (reference sequence). The V gene end was trimmed by 5 bases and the J gene end by 8 bases; junction bases not matched to a gene: 8. This chain's CDR3 is CASSKTSGRAVDEQFF. The CDR3 DNA reads as TGTGCCAGCAGCAAGACTAGCGGGAGGGCCGTCGATGAGCAGTTCTTC.

V usage is TRBV18 and J usage is TRBJ2-2; perhaps TRBD1 as D (5 bases). Germline V gives CDR1 KGHSH, CDR2 LQKENI. CDR3 size: 16 residues. V dropped 2 bases and J dropped 1 base, with 11 bases sitting between them. The CDR3 nucleotides are TGTGCCAGCTCACCAATGAGCAGGGTGAACACCGGGGAGCTGTTTTTT. As protein: CASSPMSRVNTGELFF.

This chain uses TRBV2 with TRBJ1-1; 11 positions agree with TRBD1. This CDR3 spans 15 amino acids. V shed 7 bases and J 0 bases; nucleotides not matched to a gene: 4. Germline loops: CDR1 SNHLY, CDR2 FYNNEI. CDR3 in amino acids: CASNGQGALNTEAFF. CDR3 bases: TGTGCCAGCAACGGACAGGGGGCTCTGAACACTGAAGCTTTCTTT.

The chain employs TRBV6-5 and TRBJ2-7; a possible D gene is TRBD2 (5 bases). This CDR3 region has 15 residues. CDR1 and CDR2 from the germline V gene are MNHEY and SVGAGI. Trimming took 6 bases from V and 0 from J, leaving 15 bases between them. The CDR3 bases are TGTGCCAGCAGCTCAACGAATAGCGTCTCCTACGAGCAGTACTTC. Its protein is CASSSTNSVSYEQYF.

CDR3 bases: TGTGCCAGCAGCTCAACGGGACAGTATAATTCACCCCTCCACTTT. Amino acids: CASSSTGQYNSPLHF. The V and J genes are TRBV7-6 and TRBJ1-6, with 7 bases aligning to TRBD1. The ends lost 4 bases at V and 4 bases at J; junction bases unmatched: 4. CDR1 and CDR2 (germline): SGHVS, FNYEAQ. This CDR3 contains 15 residues.

This sequence joins TRBV5-4 and TRBJ1-1; 9 bases are a match to TRBD1. The junction had 4 bases not matched to a gene; V was cut back by 0 bases and J by 4 bases. The CDR3 is made up of 15 amino acids. Germline-derived CDR1 and CDR2 are SGHNT and YYREEE (reference sequence). DNA of the CDR3: TGTGCCAGCAGCTTGGTACAGGGGGCAGGCACTGAAGCTTTCTTT. Its translation: CASSLVQGAGTEAFF.